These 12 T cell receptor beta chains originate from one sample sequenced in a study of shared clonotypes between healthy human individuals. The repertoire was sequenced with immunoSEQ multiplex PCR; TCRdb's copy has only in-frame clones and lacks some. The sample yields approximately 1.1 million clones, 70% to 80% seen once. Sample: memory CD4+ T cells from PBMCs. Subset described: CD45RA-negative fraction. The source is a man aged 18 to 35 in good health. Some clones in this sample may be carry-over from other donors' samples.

CDR3 amino acids: CASRLAGVYNEQFF. The DNA of the CDR3 is TGTGCCAGCAGGCTAGCGGGAGTCTACAATGAGCAGTTCTTC. V and J are TRBV2 and TRBJ2-1, with TRBD2 matching over 10 bases. Losses at the gene ends were 6 bases for V and 3 bases for J; bases not matched to a gene: 2. The CDR3 contains 14 residues. Germline V CDR1 and CDR2: SNHLY, FYNNEI.

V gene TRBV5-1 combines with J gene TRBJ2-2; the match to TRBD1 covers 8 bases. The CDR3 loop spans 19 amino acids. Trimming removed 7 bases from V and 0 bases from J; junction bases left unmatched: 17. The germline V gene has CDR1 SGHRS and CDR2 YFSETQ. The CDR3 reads CASSYSGQANRANTGELFF. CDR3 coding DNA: TGCGCCAGCTCTTATTCGGGACAGGCCAACAGGGCGAACACCGGGGAGCTGTTTTTT.

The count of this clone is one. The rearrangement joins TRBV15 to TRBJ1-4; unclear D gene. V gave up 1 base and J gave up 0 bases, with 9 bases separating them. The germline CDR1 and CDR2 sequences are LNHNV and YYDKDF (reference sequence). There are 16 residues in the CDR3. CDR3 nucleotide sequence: TGTGCCACCAGCAGAGGTCTTCTTGCAACTAATGAAAAACTGTTTTTT. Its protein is CATSRGLLATNEKLFF.

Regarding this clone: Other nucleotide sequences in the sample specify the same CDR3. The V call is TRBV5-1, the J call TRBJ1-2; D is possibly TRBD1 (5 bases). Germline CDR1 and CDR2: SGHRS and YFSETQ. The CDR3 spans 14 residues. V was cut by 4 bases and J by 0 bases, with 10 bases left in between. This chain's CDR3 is CASSTGTANYGYTF. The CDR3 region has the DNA TGCGCCAGCAGCACCGGGACGGCTAACTATGGCTACACCTTC.

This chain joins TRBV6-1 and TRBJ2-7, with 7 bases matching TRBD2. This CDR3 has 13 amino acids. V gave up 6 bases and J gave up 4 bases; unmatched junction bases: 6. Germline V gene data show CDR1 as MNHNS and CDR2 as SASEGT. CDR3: CASRVSGLYEQYF. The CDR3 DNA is TGTGCCAGCAGGGTTAGCGGGTTATACGAGCAGTACTTC.

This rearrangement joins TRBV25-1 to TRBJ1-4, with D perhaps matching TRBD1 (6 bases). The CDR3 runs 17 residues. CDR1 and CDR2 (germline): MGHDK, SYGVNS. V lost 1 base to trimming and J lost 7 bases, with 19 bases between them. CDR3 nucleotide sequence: TGTGCCAGCAGTGAATCTCTAGGGGGACGTATGCGTGAAAAACTGTTTTTT. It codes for CASSESLGGRMREKLFF.

In DNA, the CDR3 is TGCGCCAGCAGCCAAGATGGGACGGGGAGCTCCTACAATGAGCAGTTCTTC. This gives the protein CASSQDGTGSSYNEQFF. The chain has TRBV4-1 and TRBJ2-1, with D perhaps matching TRBD1 or TRBD2 (5 bases each). The ends were cut back, 0 bases at V and 0 bases at J, with 12 bases in the middle. The germline CDR1 and CDR2 sequences are MGHRA and YSYEKL. The length of the CDR3 is 17 residues.

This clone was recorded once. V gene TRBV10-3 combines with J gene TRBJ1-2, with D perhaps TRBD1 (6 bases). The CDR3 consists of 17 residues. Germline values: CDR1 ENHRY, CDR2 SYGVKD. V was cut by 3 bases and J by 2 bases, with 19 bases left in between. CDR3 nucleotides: TGTGCCATCAGTGATTCAGGGCTCGGGGGGCGAAACTATGGCTACACCTTC. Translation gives CAISDSGLGGRNYGYTF.

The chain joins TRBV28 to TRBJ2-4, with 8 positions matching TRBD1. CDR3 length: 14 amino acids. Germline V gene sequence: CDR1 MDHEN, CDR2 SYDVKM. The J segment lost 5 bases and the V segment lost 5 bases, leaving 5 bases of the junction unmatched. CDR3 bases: TGTGCCAGCAGTCCGGGACAGGACCAAAACATTCAGTACTTC. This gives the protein CASSPGQDQNIQYF.

DNA for the CDR3: TGTGCCAGCAGCTTCGGGGGGCGCGGCACAGATACGCAGTATTTT. Amino acids: CASSFGGRGTDTQYF. This chain connects TRBV7-7 to TRBJ2-3; maybe TRBD2 (7 bases). This CDR3 contains 15 residues. In germline, CDR1 is SSHAT, CDR2 FNYEAQ (reference sequence). V lost 3 bases and J 1 base, leaving 11 bases between the germline ends.

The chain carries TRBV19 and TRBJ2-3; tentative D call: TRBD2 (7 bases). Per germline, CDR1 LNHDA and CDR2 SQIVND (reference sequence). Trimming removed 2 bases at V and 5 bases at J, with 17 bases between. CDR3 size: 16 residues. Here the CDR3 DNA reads TGTGCCAGTAGTATAACGGGGGGCCGGGGAATAGATACGCAGTATTTT. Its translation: CASSITGGRGIDTQYF.

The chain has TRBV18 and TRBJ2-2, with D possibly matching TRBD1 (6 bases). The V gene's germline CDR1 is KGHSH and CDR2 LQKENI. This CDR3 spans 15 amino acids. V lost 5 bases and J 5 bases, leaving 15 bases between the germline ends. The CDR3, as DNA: TGTGCCAGCTCATGGAGACAGGCCTCGACCGGGGAGCTGTTTTTT. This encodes CASSWRQASTGELFF.